These 23 T cell receptor beta chains originate from one sample sequenced in a study of cytomegalovirus exposure and HLA in healthy donors. Libraries were prepared by immunoSEQ multiplex PCR; TCRdb keeps only in-frame clonotypes and omits some of them. Found here are about 150,000 clones, approximately 86% of them singletons; the top ten hold about a fifth. Sequencing used PBMCs. These receptors all come from a man younger than 35 in good health and CMV-seropositive.

The chain employs TRBV9 and TRBJ1-4; tentatively, D is TRBD1 (5 bases). CDR1 is SGDLS, CDR2 YYNGEE, per germline. This CDR3 is 16 amino acids long. The ends were cut back, 6 bases at V and 4 bases at J, with 19 bases in the middle. The CDR3 here is CASTPGVGMGNEKLFF. The CDR3 nucleotides are TGTGCCAGCACTCCGGGGGTGGGGATGGGTAATGAAAAACTGTTTTTT.

This clone was recorded a few times. V and J are TRBV6-1 and TRBJ1-1; 10 bases are a match to TRBD1. CDR1 is MNHNS and CDR2 is SASEGT in the germline V gene. The CDR3 loop spans 15 amino acids. V lost 6 bases, J lost 3 bases, and 7 bases stayed unmatched. CDR3 sequence (DNA): TGTGCCAGCAGGGGGACAGGGGTCACCTACACTGAAGCTTTCTTT. It specifies CASRGTGVTYTEAFF.

The J gene is TRBJ2-7, the V gene TRBV5-1; possible D gene TRBD1, 5 bases. CDR1 and CDR2 (germline): SGHRS, YFSETQ. Trimming took 4 bases from V and 1 from J, leaving 9 bases between them. This CDR3 has 13 amino acids. The CDR3 region is CASSRQGSYEQYF. CDR3 sequence (DNA): TGCGCCAGCAGCCGTCAGGGTTCCTACGAGCAGTACTTC. The full variable domain, rest sourced from reference TRBV5-1 and TRBJ2-7, is KAGVTQTPRYLIKTRGQQVTLSCSPISGHRSVSWYQQTPGQGLQFLFEYFSETQRNKGNFPGRFSGRQFSNSRSEMNVSTLELGDSALYLCASSRQGSYEQYFGPGTRLTVT.

This chain uses TRBV18 with TRBJ1-4; D remains ambiguous. The CDR3 extends over 13 amino acids. CDR1 and CDR2 (germline): KGHSH, LQKENI. Trimming took 1 base from V and 5 from J, leaving 5 bases between them. CDR3 nucleotide sequence: TGTGCCAGCTCACCACAGAGGAATGAAAAACTGTTTTTT. This translates into CASSPQRNEKLFF.

The V call is TRBV14, the J call TRBJ1-1, with TRBD1 matching over 8 bases. The CDR3 has 14 amino acids. V dropped 6 bases and J dropped 5; count of bases not matched to a gene: 8. CDR1 is SGHDN and CDR2 is FVKESK in the germline V gene. The CDR3 loop is CASSEGQASTEAFF. CDR3 bases: TGTGCCAGCAGTGAGGGACAGGCCTCAACTGAAGCTTTCTTT.

The V call is TRBV11-3, the J call TRBJ2-3; TRBD1 agrees at 9 bases. The CDR3 extends over 14 amino acids. Germline CDR1 and CDR2: SGHNT and YENEEA. Unmatched junction bases numbered 8, after V lost 5 bases and J lost 8 bases. The CDR3 bases are TGTGCCAGCAGCCAAGACTGGACAGGGGTTACGCAGTATTTT. It is translated as CASSQDWTGVTQYF.

The chain joins TRBV5-1 to TRBJ2-7, with TRBD1 matching 12 bases. The CDR3 runs 14 residues. The germline CDR1 and CDR2 sequences are SGHRS and YFSETQ. Trimming cost V 3 bases and J 7 bases; bases outside gene matches: 5. The DNA of the CDR3 is TGCGCCAGCAGCTCGGGACAGGGGGCGGGAGAGCAGTACTTC. Protein product: CASSSGQGAGEQYF. Supplemented by reference TRBV5-1 and TRBJ2-7, the full variable domain reads KAGVTQTPRYLIKTRGQQVTLSCSPISGHRSVSWYQQTPGQGLQFLFEYFSETQRNKGNFPGRFSGRQFSNSRSEMNVSTLELGDSALYLCASSSGQGAGEQYFGPGTRLTVT.

The chain employs TRBV4-3 and TRBJ1-6; 9 positions agree with TRBD1. With 0 bases clipped from V and 9 bases from J, the junction kept 6 bases outside the gene matches. This CDR3 is built from 16 residues. Germline lookup yields CDR1 LGHNA and CDR2 YSLEER. This CDR3 reads CASSQDKDRGSSPLHF. DNA for the CDR3: TGCGCCAGCAGCCAAGATAAGGACAGGGGAAGTTCACCCCTCCACTTT.

The genes are TRBV6-5 and TRBJ1-2; possible D gene TRBD1, 5 bases. Germline V CDR1 and CDR2: MNHEY, SVGAGI. Trimming stripped 8 bases from V and 7 bases from J, with 17 bases between. This CDR3 has 13 residues. CDR3 region: CASAASPRGGYTF. For the CDR3, the DNA is TGTGCCAGCGCGGCCTCACCAAGGGGTGGCTACACCTTC.

For the CDR3, the DNA is TGTGCCAGCAGCCAAGGGGGGCGGGACAGGGCTGGCTACACCTTC. This translates into CASSQGGRDRAGYTF. This chain connects TRBV4-2 to TRBJ1-2; 9 nucleotides line up with TRBD1. The V and J ends lost 1 base and 7 bases, in that order; junction bases with no gene match: 7. Germline V gene lookup returns CDR1 LGHNA and CDR2 YNFKEQ. This CDR3 contains 15 residues.

Written as DNA, the CDR3 is TGTGCCAGCAGGGACGGGACAGGGAACACTGAAGCTTTCTTT. It specifies CASRDGTGNTEAFF. This chain connects TRBV6-6 to TRBJ1-1; 8 nucleotides agree with TRBD1. The junction had 4 bases not matched to a gene; V was cut back by 6 bases and J by 1 base. Germline values: CDR1 MNHNY, CDR2 SVGAGI (reference sequence). The CDR3 is 14 amino acids.

The genes are TRBV4-1 and TRBJ2-7; D ambiguous. This CDR3 is 13 amino acids long. Per the germline V gene, CDR1 is MGHRA and CDR2 is YSYEKL. V lost 1 base and J 3 bases, leaving 7 bases between the germline ends. The CDR3 DNA sequence: TGCGCCAGCAGCCAAGGGCTGCACTACGAGCAGTACTTC. It is translated as CASSQGLHYEQYF.

The rearrangement links TRBV10-2 to TRBJ2-7; TRBD1 matches 9 bases. The V gene's germline CDR1 is WSHSY and CDR2 SAAADI. The V segment lost 4 bases and the J segment 4 bases; nucleotides outside the gene matches: 2. The CDR3 is 13 residues long. In DNA, the CDR3 is TGCGCCAGCAGTGGGGGACAGGGTTACGAGCAGTACTTC. Translated, it gives CASSGGQGYEQYF.

The rearrangement links TRBV6-4 to TRBJ1-2; tentatively, D is TRBD1 (5 bases). The CDR3 has 15 residues. V shed 0 bases and J shed 2 bases, with 10 bases lying between them. CDR1 and CDR2 from the germline V gene are MRHNA and SNTAGT. CDR3: CASSDSGHPNYGYTF. The CDR3 nucleotides are TGTGCCAGCAGTGACTCGGGGCATCCAAACTATGGCTACACCTTC.

The gene calls are TRBV4-3 and TRBJ2-3; 7 bases match TRBD2. V was clipped by 2 bases and J by 0 bases; unmatched bases: 5. This CDR3 region has 16 residues. The germline CDR1 and CDR2 sequences are LGHNA and YSLEER. This CDR3 is CASSQPAGVSTDTQYF. Written as DNA, the CDR3 is TGCGCCAGCAGCCAACCCGCGGGGGTGAGCACAGATACGCAGTATTTT.

This chain joins TRBV21-1 and TRBJ1-5. TRBV21-1 is a recognized pseudogene. The CDR3 is 14 residues long. The CDR3 loop is CAREAVNSNQPQHF. CDR3 sequence (DNA): TGTGCCAGGGAGGCAGTTAATAGCAATCAGCCCCAGCATTTT.

The rearrangement links TRBV4-3 to TRBJ1-1; D might be TRBD1 (6 bases). Germline-derived CDR1 and CDR2 are LGHNA and YSLEER. The CDR3 sequence is 15 residues long. The V end was cut by 0 bases, the J end by 2 bases, with 10 bases between. CDR3 sequence: CASSQEVQGNTEAFF. CDR3 nucleotide sequence: TGCGCCAGCAGCCAAGAAGTACAGGGAAACACTGAAGCTTTCTTT.

The rearrangement links TRBV27 to TRBJ2-5; 9 nucleotides agree with TRBD1. The V and J ends lost 3 bases and 2 bases, in that order; junction bases with no gene match: 4. The CDR3 consists of 15 residues. Looked up from germline, CDR1 is MNHEY and CDR2 is SMNVEV (reference sequence). The CDR3: CASSLTGGEQETQYF. The CDR3 DNA reads TGTGCCAGCAGTTTGACAGGGGGTGAGCAAGAGACCCAGTACTTC.

Note on this clone: Additional DNA sequences in this sample encode the identical CDR3. CDR3 region: CASRAYNEQFF. The CDR3 DNA follows: TGTGCCAGCAGAGCATACAATGAGCAGTTCTTC. J is TRBJ2-1 and V is TRBV6-5; no clear D. The germline gives CDR1 MNHEY, CDR2 SVGAGI. This CDR3 is 11 amino acids long. V was trimmed by 6 bases and J by 4 bases, leaving 4 bases between them.

J is TRBJ2-7 and V is TRBV7-2; 15 nucleotides agree with TRBD2. With 5 bases clipped from V and 0 bases from J, the junction kept 5 bases outside the gene matches. The CDR3 runs to 17 residues. Germline V gives CDR1 SGHTA, CDR2 FQGNSA. CDR3 in DNA: TGTGCCAGCAGCCTAGGGACTAGCGGGAGGCGCTCCTACGAGCAGTACTTC. This gives the protein CASSLGTSGRRSYEQYF.

The chain has TRBV15 and TRBJ2-7; 9 bases line up with TRBD2. The CDR3 is made up of 14 amino acids. In germline, CDR1 is LNHNV, CDR2 YYDKDF (reference sequence). The V and J ends lost 6 bases and 3 bases, in that order; junction bases with no gene match: 6. The CDR3, as DNA: TGTGCCACCAGACCGGGACTAGCAGTCTACGAGCAGTACTTC. Encoded protein: CATRPGLAVYEQYF.

The genes are TRBV6-5 and TRBJ2-2, with TRBD1 matching 7 bases. The CDR3 consists of 15 residues. Trimming at V came to 4 bases and at J to 5 bases, leaving 7 bases not matched to a gene. Germline V gene data show CDR1 as MNHEY and CDR2 as SVGAGI. In nucleotides, the CDR3 is TGTGCCAGCAGTTTAAATACAGGGGTGACCGGGGAGCTGTTTTTT. Protein: CASSLNTGVTGELFF.

The chain has TRBV6-6 and TRBJ2-7; D is uncertain. Germline V gene data show CDR1 as MNHNY and CDR2 as SVGAGI (reference sequence). This CDR3 region has 14 residues. V was cut by 5 bases and J by 2 bases, with 13 bases left in between. CDR3 nucleotides: TGTGCCAGCAGTCCCATGGGCATTCCCTACGAGCAGTACTTC. It codes for CASSPMGIPYEQYF.